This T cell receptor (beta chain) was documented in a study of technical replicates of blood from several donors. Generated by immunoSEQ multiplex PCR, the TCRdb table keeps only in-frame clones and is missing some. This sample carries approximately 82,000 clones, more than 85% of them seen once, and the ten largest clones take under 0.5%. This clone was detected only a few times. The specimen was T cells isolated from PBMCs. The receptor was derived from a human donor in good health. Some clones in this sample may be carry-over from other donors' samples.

CDR3 nucleotide sequence: TGTGCCAGCAGCCAAGACAGGCGGAACACTGAAGCTTTCTTT. Translating it yields CASSQDRRNTEAFF. The gene calls are TRBV7-2 and TRBJ1-1, with a tentative D call TRBD1 (6 bases). This CDR3 is 14 amino acids long. The germline V gene has CDR1 SGHTA and CDR2 FQGNSA. V lost 5 bases and J lost 1, with 11 bases in between.